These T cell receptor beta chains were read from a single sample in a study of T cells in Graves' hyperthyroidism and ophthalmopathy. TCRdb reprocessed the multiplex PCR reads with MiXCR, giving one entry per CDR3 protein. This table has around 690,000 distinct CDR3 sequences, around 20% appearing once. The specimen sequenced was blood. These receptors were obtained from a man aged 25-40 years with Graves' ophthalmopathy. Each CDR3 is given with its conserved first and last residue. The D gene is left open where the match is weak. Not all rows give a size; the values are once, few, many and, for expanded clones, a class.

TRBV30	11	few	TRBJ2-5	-	CAWSSAETQYF
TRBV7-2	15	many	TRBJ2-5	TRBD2	CASRPSSGSQETQYF
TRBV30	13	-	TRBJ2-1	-	CAWSRGPYNEQFF
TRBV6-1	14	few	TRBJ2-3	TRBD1	CASTPGQGTDTQYF
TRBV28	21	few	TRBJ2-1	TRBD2	CASSPPWREAPLNLFYNEQFF
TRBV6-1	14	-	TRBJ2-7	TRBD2	CASRLEGGVGEQYF
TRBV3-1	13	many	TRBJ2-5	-	CASSSGRLETQYF
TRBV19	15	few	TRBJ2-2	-	CASSGQSANTGELFF
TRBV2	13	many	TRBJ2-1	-	CASSEDSPGEQFF
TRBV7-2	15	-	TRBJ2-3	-	CASSLLREWGDTQYF
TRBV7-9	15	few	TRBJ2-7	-	CASSLKGEGLYEQYF
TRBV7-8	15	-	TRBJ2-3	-	CASSLAEAKTDTQYF
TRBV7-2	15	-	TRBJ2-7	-	CASSLSGVPAYEQYF
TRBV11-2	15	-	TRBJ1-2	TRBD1	CASSLESGTGPGYTF
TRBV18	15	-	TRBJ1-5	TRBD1	CASSPRQGYNQPQHF
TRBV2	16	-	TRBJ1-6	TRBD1	CASSALDRGNNSPLHF
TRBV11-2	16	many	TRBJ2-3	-	CASSLAWRSSTDTQYF
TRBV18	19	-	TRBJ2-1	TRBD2	CASSPRGGAGGDSYNEQFF
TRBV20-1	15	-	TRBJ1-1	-	CSASGAGAFYTEAFF
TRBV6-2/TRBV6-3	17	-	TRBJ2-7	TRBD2	CASSYRLAGGPVYEQYF
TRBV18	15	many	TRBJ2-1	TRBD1	CASSPRDSSYNEQFF
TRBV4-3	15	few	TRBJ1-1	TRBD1	CASSQGTGVVTEAFF
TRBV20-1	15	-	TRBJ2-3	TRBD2	CSAGGLAGGSDTQYF
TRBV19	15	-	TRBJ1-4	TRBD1	CASTFFGTGQEKLFF
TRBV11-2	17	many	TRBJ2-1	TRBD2	CASSPTRTSGHYNEQFF
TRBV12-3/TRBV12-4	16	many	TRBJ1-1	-	CASSPTSTGMNTEAFF
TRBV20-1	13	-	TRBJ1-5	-	CSAGRDRNQPQHF
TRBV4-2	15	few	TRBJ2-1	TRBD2	CASSHETSGGDEQFF
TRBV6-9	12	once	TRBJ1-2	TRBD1	CASSSRQGSYTF
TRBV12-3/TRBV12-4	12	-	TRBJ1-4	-	CASARGAEKLFF
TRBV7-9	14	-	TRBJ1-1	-	CASSFPAEATEAFF
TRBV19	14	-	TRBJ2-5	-	CASTPPGQQETQYF
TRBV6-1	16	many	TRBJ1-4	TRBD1	CASSSHRDRGGEKLFF
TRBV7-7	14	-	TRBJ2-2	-	CASSFLPGTGELFF
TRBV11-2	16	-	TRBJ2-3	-	CASRLMAYPVTDTQYF
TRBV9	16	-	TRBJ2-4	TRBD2	CASSVGSGLAENIQYF
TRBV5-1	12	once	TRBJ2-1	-	CASRDTYNEQFF
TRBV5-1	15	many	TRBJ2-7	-	CASSRFGPKENEQYF
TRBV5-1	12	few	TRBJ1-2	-	CASSLSGNGYTF
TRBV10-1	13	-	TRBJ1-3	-	CASSGRGGNTIYF
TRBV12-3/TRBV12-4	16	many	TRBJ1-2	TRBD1	CASSLQGQGSNYGYTF
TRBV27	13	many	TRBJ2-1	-	CASSLGRGNEQFF
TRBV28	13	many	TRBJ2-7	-	CASSSLNVYEQYF
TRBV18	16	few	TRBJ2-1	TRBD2	CASSQPGLAAYNEQFF
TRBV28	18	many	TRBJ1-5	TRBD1	CASSFRRDSGIGNQPQHF
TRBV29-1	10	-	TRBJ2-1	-	CSVGGLEQFF
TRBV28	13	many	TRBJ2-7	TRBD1	CASNTGGWDEQYF
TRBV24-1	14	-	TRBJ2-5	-	CATSDLQGTETQYF
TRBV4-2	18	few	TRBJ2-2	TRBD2	CASSHLVVIAGNTGELFF
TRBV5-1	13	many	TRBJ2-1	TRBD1	CASGTGDYNEQFF
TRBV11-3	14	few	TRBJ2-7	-	CASSLSGETSEQYF
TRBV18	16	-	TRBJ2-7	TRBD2	CASSRRTSGSFGEQYF
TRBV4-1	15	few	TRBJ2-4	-	CASSQVSRRENIQYF
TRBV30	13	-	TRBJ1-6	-	CAWSFAGNSPLHF
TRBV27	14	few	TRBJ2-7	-	CASSLKGSTYEQYF
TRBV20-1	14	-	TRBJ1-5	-	CSAKRSDSNQPQHF
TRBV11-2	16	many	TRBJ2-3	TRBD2	CASSWATSGTTDTQYF
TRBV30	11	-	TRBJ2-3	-	CAWGATDTQYF
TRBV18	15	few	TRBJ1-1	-	CASSPRVGMNTEAFF
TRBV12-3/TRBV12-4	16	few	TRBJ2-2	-	CASSLPGGKNTGELFF